Listed here are 2 T cell receptor beta chains from one sample, sequenced in a study of tumor-infiltrating lymphocytes in localized non-small cell lung cancer. Produced via immunoSEQ multiplex PCR; TCRdb's table is partial and in-frame only. In the table there are roughly 12,000 clones, around 64% of which are singletons. Sequencing was performed on uninvolved lung tissue not adjacent to the tumor. The receptor source for this set is a human donor with non-small cell lung cancer.

V gene TRBV2 combines with J gene TRBJ1-1; TRBD1 might be the D (5 bases). This CDR3 has 13 amino acids. In germline, CDR1 is SNHLY, CDR2 FYNNEI. Trimming shortened V by 5 bases and J by 1 base, and 8 bases separated the two germline ends. Here the CDR3 reads CASSWGRNTEAFF. CDR3 in DNA: TGTGCCAGCAGTTGGGGCAGGAACACTGAAGCTTTCTTT. The full variable domain, completed using reference TRBV2 and TRBJ1-1, is EPEVTQTPSHQVTQMGQEVILRCVPISNHLYFYWYRQILGQKVEFLVSFYNNEISEKSEIFDDQFSVERPDGSNFTLKIRSTKLEDSAMYFCASSWGRNTEAFFGQGTRLTVV.

The J gene is TRBJ1-1, the V gene TRBV5-8; perhaps TRBD1 as D (6 bases). Trimming cost V 3 bases and J 7 bases, with 16 bases left between them. Germline lookup yields CDR1 SGHTS and CDR2 YDEGEE. The CDR3 spans 14 residues. The CDR3 loop reads CASSSWTVSSEAFF. CDR3 DNA sequence: TGTGCCAGCAGCTCCTGGACAGTTTCTAGTGAAGCTTTCTTT.